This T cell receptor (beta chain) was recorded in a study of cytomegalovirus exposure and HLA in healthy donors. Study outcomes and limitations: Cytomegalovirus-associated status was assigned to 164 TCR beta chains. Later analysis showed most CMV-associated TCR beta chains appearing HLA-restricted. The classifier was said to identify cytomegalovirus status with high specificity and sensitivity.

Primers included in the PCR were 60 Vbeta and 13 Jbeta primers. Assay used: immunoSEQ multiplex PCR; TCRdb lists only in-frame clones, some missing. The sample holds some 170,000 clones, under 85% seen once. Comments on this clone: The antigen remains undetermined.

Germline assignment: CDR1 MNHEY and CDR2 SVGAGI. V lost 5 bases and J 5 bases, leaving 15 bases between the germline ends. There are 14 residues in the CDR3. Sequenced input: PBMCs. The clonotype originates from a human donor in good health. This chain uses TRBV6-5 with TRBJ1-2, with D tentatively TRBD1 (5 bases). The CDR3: CASSNRQLWYGYTF. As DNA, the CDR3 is TGTGCCAGCAGTAACCGACAGCTCTGGTATGGCTACACCTTC.